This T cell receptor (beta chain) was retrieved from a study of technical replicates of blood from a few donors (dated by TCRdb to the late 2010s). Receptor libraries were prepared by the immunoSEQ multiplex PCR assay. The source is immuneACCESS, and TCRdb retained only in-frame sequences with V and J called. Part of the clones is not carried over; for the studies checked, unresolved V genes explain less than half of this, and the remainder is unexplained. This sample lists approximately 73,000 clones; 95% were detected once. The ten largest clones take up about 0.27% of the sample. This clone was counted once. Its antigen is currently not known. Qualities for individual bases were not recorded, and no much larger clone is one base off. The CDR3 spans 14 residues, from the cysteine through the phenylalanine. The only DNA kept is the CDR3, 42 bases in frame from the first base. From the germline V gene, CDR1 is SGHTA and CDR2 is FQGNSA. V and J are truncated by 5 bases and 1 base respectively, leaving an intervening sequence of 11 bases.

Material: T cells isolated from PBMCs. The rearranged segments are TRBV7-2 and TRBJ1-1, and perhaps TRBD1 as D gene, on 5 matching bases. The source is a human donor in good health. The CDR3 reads CASSPQGGNTEAFF. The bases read TGTGCCAGCAGCCCGCAGGGTGGGAACACTGAAGCTTTCTTT. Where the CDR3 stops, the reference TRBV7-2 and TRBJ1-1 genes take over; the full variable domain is GAGVSQSPSNKVTEKGKDVELRCDPISGHTALYWYRQSLGQGLEFLIYFQGNSAPDKSGLPSDRFSAERTGGSVSTLTIQRTQQEDSAVYLCASSPQGGNTEAFFGQGTRLTVV.